A single count supports the clone carrying this T cell receptor (beta chain). The antigen is unknown. Generated by immunoSEQ multiplex PCR, the TCRdb table keeps only in-frame clones and is missing some. This sample has about 820,000 clones, with 80% to 95% found just once. The data were obtained in a study of shared clonotypes between healthy human individuals. Study overall: Donors were a couple of women and a few men aged 18 to 49.

This CDR3 has 16 amino acids. V lost 4 bases, J lost 5 bases, and 8 bases stayed unmatched. Germline CDR1 reads MNHEY; CDR2 reads SMNVEV (reference sequence). CD45RO-negative, CCR7-selected cells formed the naive CD8 fraction, which excluded terminally differentiated effector memory CD45RA+ cells. Study-level results: When compared with the clonotypes that were shared by all four sorted-subset donors, the non-shared clonotypes turned out to have lower generation probabilities.

This clonotype was obtained from a man aged 30 to 39 in good health. The sequenced sample consisted of naive CD8+ T cells sorted from blood. V and J are TRBV27 and TRBJ2-5, with 12 bases identical to TRBD1. CDR3 bases: TGTGCCAGCAGTTCATTGGGACAGGGGGCTTATGAGACCCAGTACTTC. This codes for CASSSLGQGAYETQYF.